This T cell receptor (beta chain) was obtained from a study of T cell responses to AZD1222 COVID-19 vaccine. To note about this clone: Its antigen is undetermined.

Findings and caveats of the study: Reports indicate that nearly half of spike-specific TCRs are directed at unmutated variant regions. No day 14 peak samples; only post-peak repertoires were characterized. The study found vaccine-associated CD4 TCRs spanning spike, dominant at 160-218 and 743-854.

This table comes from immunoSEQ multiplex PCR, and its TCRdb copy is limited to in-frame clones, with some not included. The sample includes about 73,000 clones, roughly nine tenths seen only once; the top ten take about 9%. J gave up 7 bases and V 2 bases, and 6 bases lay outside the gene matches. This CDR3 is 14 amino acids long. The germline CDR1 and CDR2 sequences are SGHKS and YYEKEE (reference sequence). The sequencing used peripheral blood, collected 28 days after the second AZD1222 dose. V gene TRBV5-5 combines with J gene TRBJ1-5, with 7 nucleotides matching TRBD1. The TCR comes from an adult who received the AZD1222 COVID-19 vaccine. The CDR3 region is CASSLTGAQQPQHF. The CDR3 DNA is TGTGCCAGCAGCTTAACAGGGGCCCAGCAGCCCCAGCATTTT.